A selection of T cell receptor beta chains follows, all from one sample in a study of CD8 T cells in acute hepatitis C reinfection. Produced via immunoSEQ multiplex PCR; TCRdb's table is partial and in-frame only. Here the sample spans around 36,000 clones, roughly 88% being singletons. The source material was naive CD8+ T cells from PBMCs. The receptors originated from a woman younger than 35 who spontaneously cleared hepatitis C infection. Each CDR3 is given with its conserved first and last residue. D genes are given only for firm matches. A row's size may be missing; if present it is once, few, many or a size class.

V: TRBV12-5; size: .; D: .; J: TRBJ2-3; DNA: TGTGCTAGTGGTGGATACCAACCTACGAGCACAGATACGCAGTATTTT; CDR3: CASGGYQPTSTDTQYF
V: TRBV2; size: .; D: .; J: TRBJ2-1; DNA: TGTGCCAGCCTCAGTGGGGAAGTCAATGAGCAGTTCTTC; CDR3: CASLSGEVNEQFF
V: TRBV19; size: .; D: .; J: TRBJ1-3; DNA: TGTGCCAGTAGTTGGGGAAACACCATATATTTT; CDR3: CASSWGNTIYF
V: TRBV4-1; size: .; D: .; J: TRBJ2-1; DNA: TGCGCCAGCAGCCAAGGTCACTACTACCCACATGAGCAGTTCTTC; CDR3: CASSQGHYYPHEQFF
V: TRBV2; size: .; D: .; J: TRBJ2-1; DNA: TGTGCCAGCAGTGAAGCGGGGATGGTCTACAATGAGCAGTTCTTC; CDR3: CASSEAGMVYNEQFF
V: TRBV11-2; size: .; D: TRBD2; J: TRBJ2-7; DNA: TGTGCCAGCAGCTTAGATAGCGGGAGGGCCTACGAGCAGTACTTC; CDR3: CASSLDSGRAYEQYF
V: TRBV6-5; size: .; D: .; J: TRBJ1-6; DNA: TGTGCCAGCAGCCGACCGCCGAGGGATTCACCCCTCCACTTT; CDR3: CASSRPPRDSPLHF
V: TRBV7-9; size: .; D: .; J: TRBJ2-7; DNA: TGTGCCAGCACTTTCATGGACGAGCAGTACTTC; CDR3: CASTFMDEQYF
V: TRBV5-8; size: .; D: .; J: TRBJ2-2; DNA: TGTGCCAGCAGCTTGGCAAACACCGGGGAGCTGTTTTTT; CDR3: CASSLANTGELFF
V: TRBV7-2; size: .; D: TRBD1; J: TRBJ2-1; DNA: TGTGCCAGCAGCTTCGTCGGGACAGATTTTAATGAGCAGTTCTTC; CDR3: CASSFVGTDFNEQFF
V: TRBV27; size: few; D: TRBD2; J: TRBJ2-7; DNA: TGTGCCAGCAGTTTCACACTAGCGGGGATCTACGAGCAGTACTTC; CDR3: CASSFTLAGIYEQYF
V: TRBV7-9; size: .; D: .; J: TRBJ1-2; DNA: TGTGCCAGCAGCTTAGCGCTTGGGCAGGGCGATGGCTACACCTTC; CDR3: CASSLALGQGDGYTF
V: TRBV27; size: .; D: TRBD2; J: TRBJ2-1; DNA: TGTGCCAGCAGTTTATGGGACGGCGGGAGCTCCTACAATGAGCAGTTCTTC; CDR3: CASSLWDGGSSYNEQFF
V: TRBV7-9; size: .; D: TRBD1; J: TRBJ2-3; DNA: TGTGCCAGCAGCTCCCCAGGGGGAGATACGCAGTATTTT; CDR3: CASSSPGGDTQYF
V: TRBV27; size: .; D: .; J: TRBJ1-1; DNA: TGTGCCAGCAGTTTCCTTGGGGGAATGAACACTGAAGCTTTCTTT; CDR3: CASSFLGGMNTEAFF
V: TRBV5-6; size: once; D: .; J: TRBJ2-1; DNA: TGTGCCAGCTCGCGGGGAAGCTCCTACAATGAGCAGTTCTTC; CDR3: CASSRGSSYNEQFF
V: TRBV11-3; size: .; D: .; J: TRBJ1-1; DNA: TGTGCCAGCAGCTTCTCAGGGATTTCTGAAGCTTTCTTT; CDR3: CASSFSGISEAFF
V: TRBV27; size: few; D: .; J: TRBJ1-1; DNA: TGTGCCAGCAGAGGGAACACTGAAGCTTTCTTT; CDR3: CASRGNTEAFF
V: TRBV10-1; size: .; D: .; J: TRBJ1-1; DNA: TGCGCCAGCAGCCCAGGGCAGAACACTGAAGCTTTCTTT; CDR3: CASSPGQNTEAFF
V: TRBV2; size: .; D: TRBD2; J: TRBJ2-1; DNA: TGTGCCAGCAGACAACCTACTAGCGGGAGCGGCTCGAGCAGGTTCCACAATGAGCAGTTCTTC; CDR3: CASRQPTSGSGSSRFHNEQFF
V: TRBV2; size: once; D: TRBD1; J: TRBJ1-4; DNA: TGTGCCAGCAGGGATTACAGGGGGCCCGGTGAAAAACTGTTTTTT; CDR3: CASRDYRGPGEKLFF
V: TRBV10-3; size: .; D: .; J: TRBJ2-1; DNA: TGTGCCATCTTGAGGGAGGAGGGCCTATATGAGCAGTTCTTC; CDR3: CAILREEGLYEQFF
V: TRBV7-9; size: .; D: .; J: TRBJ2-5; DNA: TGTGCCAGCAGGACCGCGCTCGGACAGATACAAGAGACCCAGTACTTC; CDR3: CASRTALGQIQETQYF
V: TRBV2; size: .; D: .; J: TRBJ1-1; DNA: TGTGCCAGCACCAGGGCTGGCACTGAAGCTTTCTTT; CDR3: CASTRAGTEAFF
V: TRBV6-1; size: once; D: TRBD2; J: TRBJ2-7; DNA: TGTGCCACCACTAGCGCCGCCTACGAGCAGTACTTC; CDR3: CATTSAAYEQYF
V: TRBV11-2; size: .; D: .; J: TRBJ2-7; DNA: TGTGCCAGCAGCTCAGGATTTTCCGAGCAGTACTTC; CDR3: CASSSGFSEQYF
V: TRBV29-1; size: .; D: .; J: TRBJ1-2; DNA: TGCAGCGTTGAAGAGGTGTTTTATGGCTACACCTTC; CDR3: CSVEEVFYGYTF
V: TRBV5-4; size: .; D: .; J: TRBJ2-5; DNA: TGTGCCAGCAGCTTGGGCGGGATGCGAGAGACCCAGTACTTC; CDR3: CASSLGGMRETQYF
V: TRBV6-6; size: .; D: .; J: TRBJ1-4; DNA: TGTGCCAGCAGTTACCTGCGGAGAGAGAATGAAAAACTGTTTTTT; CDR3: CASSYLRRENEKLFF
V: TRBV6-5; size: .; D: .; J: TRBJ1-2; DNA: TGTGCCAGCAGCGCAGAAGCTAACTATGGCTGCACCTTC; CDR3: CASSAEANYGCTF
V: TRBV27; size: .; D: TRBD1; J: TRBJ2-7; DNA: TGTGCCAGCAGTTTAGGGACAGGGAGCTCCTACGAGCAGTACTTC; CDR3: CASSLGTGSSYEQYF
V: TRBV15; size: .; D: TRBD2; J: TRBJ2-1; DNA: TGTGCCACCAGCAGCCCAAAACCGGGACTAGTGGCTAGCTCCTACAATGAGCAGTTCTTC; CDR3: CATSSPKPGLVASSYNEQFF
V: TRBV13; size: .; D: TRBD1; J: TRBJ1-1; DNA: TGTGCCAGCAGCGCCCGGGACAGGGACTATGAAGCTTTCTTT; CDR3: CASSARDRDYEAFF
V: TRBV7-2; size: .; D: .; J: TRBJ2-5; DNA: TGTGCCAGCAGCTTATTAGGACACCGGACGTCCCGAGGGACCCAGTACTTC; CDR3: CASSLLGHRTSRGTQYF
V: TRBV2; size: .; D: .; J: TRBJ1-5; DNA: TGTGCCAGCAGTGGGGGGGGGCCTCCTAACCGGCCCCAGCATTTT; CDR3: CASSGGGPPNRPQHF
V: TRBV18; size: once; D: .; J: TRBJ2-3; DNA: TGTGCCAGCTCACCACTGGCTAGCGACTACACAGATACGCAATATTTT; CDR3: CASSPLASDYTDTQYF
V: TRBV4-1; size: few; D: .; J: TRBJ2-2; DNA: TGCGCCAGCAGCCATATCGGGGCCGGGGAGCTGTTTTTT; CDR3: CASSHIGAGELFF
V: TRBV4-1; size: .; D: TRBD2; J: TRBJ2-5; DNA: TGCGCCAGCAGCCGGACTAGCGGGAGAGTCGGAGAGACCCAGTACTTC; CDR3: CASSRTSGRVGETQYF
V: TRBV2; size: .; D: .; J: TRBJ2-7; DNA: TGTGCCAGAAGATATCAGGGAACCTACGAGCAGTACTTC; CDR3: CARRYQGTYEQYF
V: TRBV5-4; size: .; D: .; J: TRBJ1-2; DNA: TGTGCCAGCAGCTTGGGTGACAGTGCATATGGCTACACCTTC; CDR3: CASSLGDSAYGYTF
V: TRBV25-1; size: .; D: .; J: TRBJ1-2; DNA: TGTGCCAGCAGTGAAGGCCTAGGGGCGGATGGCTACACCTTC; CDR3: CASSEGLGADGYTF
V: TRBV5-4; size: .; D: TRBD1; J: TRBJ2-1; DNA: TGTGCCAGCAGCTTCGGACAGGCCGAGCAGTTCTTC; CDR3: CASSFGQAEQFF